This record looks at one T cell receptor beta chain sequence and its context. Its antigen is unidentified. This entry comes from a study of OX40 agonist ivuxolimab in advanced cancers. Findings and limits, study-wide: Certain nonresponding patients likewise had low normalized T-cell clonal expansion.

The CDR3 covers 14 residues. Deletions cut 4 bases from V and 1 base from J, with 8 bases between. Germline loops: CDR1 LGHNT, CDR2 FRNRAP. Libraries were prepared by immunoSEQ multiplex PCR; TCRdb keeps only in-frame clonotypes and omits some of them. The table records about 76,000 clones, 85% of them present only once. A history of autoimmune disease or systemic immunosuppression excluded patients. The origin of this receptor is an adult with an advanced solid tumor such as melanoma, head and neck, liver or kidney cancer. Specimen: CD4+ or CD8+ T cells sorted from blood, collected in a trial of the OX40 agonist ivuxolimab. V and J are TRBV12-5 and TRBJ1-3; D is ambiguous. The chain's CDR3 is CASGSYGSGNTIYF. CDR3 in DNA: TGTGCTAGTGGTTCGTATGGTTCTGGAAACACCATATATTTT. Supplemented by reference TRBV12-5 and TRBJ1-3, the full variable domain reads DARVTQTPRHKVTEMGQEVTMRCQPILGHNTVFWYRQTMMQGLELLAYFRNRAPLDDSGMPKDRFSAEMPDATLATLKIQPSEPRDSAVYFCASGSYGSGNTIYFGEGSWLTVV.